This T cell receptor beta chain comes out of a study of chemoradiotherapy in HPV16-positive cancers (dated by TCRdb to the early 2020s). The study in broad terms: Functional T-cell assays on cells from a couple of HPV16-positive patients defined candidate HPV-specific T-cell clones and common TCR motifs. Next, the candidate HPV-specific TCRs and motifs were followed in TCR repertoires from under 95 patients with HPV-related cancers. The study asked whether T-cell immunity to the HPV oncoproteins E6 and E7 changes during chemoradiotherapy and whether this immunity affects survival.

Library method: the immunoSEQ multiplex PCR assay. TCRdb's version of the immuneACCESS table is confined to in-frame rearrangements and falls short of the full clone set. An unresolved V gene accounts for under half of the shortfall where checked; the remainder is of unknown origin. This sample lists 30,000 or so clones; approximately 80% were detected once. Less than 6% of the sample comes from the top ten. Repertoires were sampled multiple times during chemoradiotherapy, which allowed clonal expansion in the tumor microenvironment to be followed. The CDR3 covers 15 residues, taking in both the cysteine and the phenylalanine. Kept here is only the CDR3 DNA, which spans 45 bases and is read in frame from base 1. V and J lose 1 base and 1 base, and a span of 10 bases separates them. CDR1 is given as SGHTA and CDR2 as FQGNSA, both from the germline V gene. Broader findings and caveats from the paper: The functional definition of HPV-specific T cells came from only a couple of HPV16-positive patients, and the survival association was reported for HPV16-positive patients. Expansion of candidate HPV-specific clones and E7-related TCR motifs was observed in the tumor microenvironment during treatment, whereas no such expansion was observed for non-HPV-specific T cells. Among HPV16-positive patients, expansion of HPV-responsive T cells during chemoradiotherapy was associated with better recurrence-free survival.

This clone was seen more than once but under ten times. The specificity of this receptor is unknown. It has no much larger one-base neighbor in the sample; base qualities were not kept. The chain uses TRBV7-2 and TRBJ1-1, with TRBD1 tentatively as D gene (6 bases match). The receptor was isolated from a human donor with HPV-associated anogenital cancer. Sequenced material: blood, taken from a patient who underwent chemoradiotherapy. The DNA sequence is as follows: TGTGCCAGCAGCTTAGACGGGGGGCGGAACACTGAAGCTTTCTTT. The translation is CASSLDGGRNTEAFF.